This T cell receptor beta chain was retrieved from a study of blood T cell repertoires in COVID-19. Study background: The cDNA or gDNA used as material had been derived from T cells, B-cell-depleted T cells, or PBMCs.

The authors' processing: The assay estimated nucleated cells by amplifying reference gene primers. Profiling relied on immunoSEQ multiplex PCR, and the TCRdb table lists in-frame clones only, not all of them. V, J and clone size derive from that table, while D and trimming were established from the DNA sequence. The table includes 300,000 to 450,000 clones, more than 70% detected once. Germline loops: CDR1 MGHRA, CDR2 YSYEKL. The trim removed 4 bases at V and 5 bases at J, leaving 4 bases unmatched. This CDR3 spans 15 amino acids. This TCR was sampled from a woman between 25 and 40 years old who had been exposed to COVID-19. Sequencing was carried out using PBMCs or T cells enriched from blood (not recorded which). V and J are TRBV4-1 and TRBJ2-5, with 13 positions matching TRBD2. CDR3 sequence: CASSPLAGGSETQYF. The CDR3 DNA is TGCGCCAGCAGCCCACTAGCGGGAGGGTCGGAGACCCAGTACTTC.